The 31 T cell receptor beta chains given below trace back to one sample, sequenced in a study of blood T cell repertoires in COVID-19. TCRdb's copy holds only in-frame clones and misses some; the assay was immunoSEQ multiplex PCR. The data contain approximately 350,000 clones, 80% to 90% of them singletons. Sequencing was done on a sample of peripheral blood. Source of these receptors: a man aged 40-50 years with acute or convalescent COVID-19.

This clone came up once. The V call is TRBV6-6, the J call TRBJ1-2; no reliable D call. Trimming stripped 2 bases from V and 0 bases from J, with 10 bases between. CDR1 and CDR2 (germline): MNHNY, SVGAGI (reference sequence). The CDR3 has 15 amino acids. The CDR3 region is CASSYGQQSNYGYTF. CDR3 in DNA: TGTGCCAGCAGTTACGGGCAGCAGTCTAACTATGGCTACACCTTC.

The CDR3 sequence is CASSSTHEQYF. The CDR3 bases are TGTGCCAGCAGCTCTACTCACGAGCAGTACTTC. This chain joins TRBV5-4 and TRBJ2-7; no reliable D call. Germline-derived CDR1 and CDR2 are SGHNT and YYREEE (reference sequence). V shed 3 bases and J shed 5 bases, with 6 bases lying between them. This CDR3 spans 11 amino acids.

Worth noting for this clone: Additional DNA sequences in this sample encode the identical CDR3. The chain joins TRBV4-1 to TRBJ2-7, with a tentative D call TRBD2 (5 bases). Trimming removed 0 bases from V and 4 bases from J, with 7 bases in between. This CDR3 is 13 amino acids long. The V gene's germline CDR1 is MGHRA and CDR2 YSYEKL. CDR3 sequence: CASSQDRGYEQYF. CDR3 in DNA: TGCGCCAGCAGCCAAGATCGGGGATACGAGCAGTACTTC.

V is TRBV24-1 and J is TRBJ1-3; 9 bases agree with TRBD1. This CDR3 spans 14 amino acids. The germline CDR1 and CDR2 sequences are KGHDR and SFDVKD. Trimming at V came to 5 bases and at J to 8 bases, leaving 6 bases not matched to a gene. CDR3 nucleotide sequence: TGTGCCACCAGTGGGGGACAGGGCGTGGACACCATATATTTT. Protein product: CATSGGQGVDTIYF.

This sequence joins TRBV19 and TRBJ1-4; TRBD1 agrees at 8 bases. CDR3 length equals 15 residues. Germline V lookup: CDR1 LNHDA, CDR2 SQIVND (reference sequence). V dropped 6 bases and J dropped 2; count of bases not matched to a gene: 5. CDR3 amino acids: CASRRQGRTNEKLFF. The CDR3 DNA is TGTGCCAGTAGGCGACAGGGGCGGACTAATGAAAAACTGTTTTTT.

The rearrangement links TRBV6-5 to TRBJ1-1; unclear D gene. Trimming took 1 base from V and 1 from J, leaving 10 bases between them. Germline V gives CDR1 MNHEY, CDR2 SVGAGI. The CDR3 loop spans 15 amino acids. The CDR3 DNA is TGTGCCAGCAGTTACTTGGCGGGGTCGAACACTGAAGCTTTCTTT. This translates into CASSYLAGSNTEAFF.

The chain recombines TRBV27 with TRBJ2-7; TRBD2 matches 10 bases. Germline V gene data show CDR1 as MNHEY and CDR2 as SMNVEV (reference sequence). Losses at the gene ends were 6 bases for V and 4 bases for J; bases not matched to a gene: 15. The CDR3 runs to 17 residues. CDR3 in DNA: TGTGCCAGCAGAACCCCGGGACTAGCGCTGTTTATTTACGAGCAGTACTTC. This codes for CASRTPGLALFIYEQYF.

The genes are TRBV5-1 and TRBJ2-7, with 7 bases lining up with TRBD1. The germline gives CDR1 SGHRS, CDR2 YFSETQ. There are 15 residues in the CDR3. V lost 4 bases, J lost 4 bases, and 11 bases stayed unmatched. CDR3 nucleotide sequence: TGCGCCAGCAGCCCCCAGACAGGGAGTACGTACGAGCAGTACTTC. Amino acid sequence: CASSPQTGSTYEQYF.

CDR3 sequence: CAFQGGVDYGSEQFF. CDR3 nucleotides: TGTGCCTTCCAGGGAGGCGTCGATTATGGAAGTGAGCAGTTCTTC. V and J are TRBV6-5 and TRBJ2-1, with D possibly being TRBD2 (6 bases). V lost 11 bases to trimming and J lost 9 bases, with 26 bases between them. Germline loops: CDR1 MNHEY, CDR2 SVGAGI. The CDR3 runs 15 residues.

This clone was observed a single time. The chain is built from TRBV15 and TRBJ1-3; no clear D gene. CDR3 length: 14 residues. Germline V CDR1 and CDR2: LNHNV, YYDKDF (reference sequence). Between the trimmed V and J ends, which lost 3 bases and 4 bases, there was a span of 10 bases. CDR3 sequence (DNA): TGTGCCACCAGCAGGGACCGGGGAGGAAACACCATATATTTT. This codes for CATSRDRGGNTIYF. Variable domain in full (rest from reference TRBV15 and TRBJ1-3): DAMVIQNPRYQVTQFGKPVTLSCSQTLNHNVMYWYQQKSSQAPKLLFHYYDKDFNNEADTPDNFQSRRPNTSFCFLDIRSPGLGDTAMYLCATSRDRGGNTIYFGEGSWLTVV.

The chain uses TRBV6-5 and TRBJ2-7; TRBD1 might be the D (6 bases). Trimming cost V 4 bases and J 0 bases, with 10 bases left between them. The CDR3 sequence is 14 residues long. Germline lookup yields CDR1 MNHEY and CDR2 SVGAGI. The CDR3 nucleotides read TGTGCCAGCAGTTCGGCAGGGGACTCCTACGAGCAGTACTTC. This translates into CASSSAGDSYEQYF.

The genes are TRBV10-3 and TRBJ1-5, with 7 bases fitting TRBD1. The germline V gene encodes CDR1 ENHRY and CDR2 SYGVKD. J lost 5 bases, V lost 6 bases, and 4 bases had no gene match. The length of the CDR3 is 13 residues. The CDR3 sequence is CAIRPQGDQPQHF. The DNA for the CDR3 is TGTGCCATCAGGCCCCAGGGGGATCAGCCCCAGCATTTT.

The chain has TRBV25-1 and TRBJ2-1; 9 bases map to TRBD2. CDR3 size: 18 residues. After removal of 2 bases from V and 0 bases from J, the junction contained 8 bases not matched to a gene. Per the germline V gene, CDR1 is MGHDK and CDR2 is SYGVNS. The chain's CDR3 is CASSEGHSGSISYNEQFF. The CDR3 bases are TGTGCCAGCAGTGAAGGACATAGCGGGAGTATCTCCTACAATGAGCAGTTCTTC.

V usage is TRBV5-1 and J usage is TRBJ2-3; D may be TRBD2 (7 bases). Germline CDR1 reads SGHRS; CDR2 reads YFSETQ. The CDR3 has 16 residues. Deletions cut 0 bases from V and 2 bases from J, with 13 bases between. The CDR3 sequence is CASSLGRGATTDTQYF. Written as DNA, the CDR3 is TGCGCCAGCAGCTTGGGCCGGGGGGCAACCACAGATACGCAGTATTTT.

V and J are TRBV7-2 and TRBJ2-1, with D perhaps TRBD2 (6 bases). This CDR3 spans 15 amino acids. Trimming stripped 3 bases from V and 3 bases from J, with 12 bases between. Germline CDR1 and CDR2: SGHTA and FQGNSA. The CDR3 sequence is CASSLAGLHYNEQFF. CDR3 coding DNA: TGTGCCAGCAGCTTGGCGGGACTCCACTACAATGAGCAGTTCTTC. The whole variable domain, remainder taken from reference TRBV7-2 and TRBJ2-1, is GAGVSQSPSNKVTEKGKDVELRCDPISGHTALYWYRQSLGQGLEFLIYFQGNSAPDKSGLPSDRFSAERTGGSVSTLTIQRTQQEDSAVYLCASSLAGLHYNEQFFGPGTRLTVL.

V and J are TRBV29-1 and TRBJ2-7; a possible D gene is TRBD1 (5 bases). Germline CDR1 reads SQVTM; CDR2 reads ANQGSEA. V lost 4 bases, J lost 3 bases, and 13 bases lay in between. CDR3 size: 13 residues. The CDR3 spells CSVGRALNYEQYF. CDR3 sequence (DNA): TGCAGCGTTGGCAGGGCGCTTAACTACGAGCAGTACTTC.

This clone occurred once. V is TRBV5-1 and J is TRBJ2-7; maybe TRBD1 (7 bases). This CDR3 is built from 13 residues. Germline CDR1 reads SGHRS; CDR2 reads YFSETQ. Trimming left V 2 bases short and J 6 bases short, with 12 bases between. The CDR3 is CASSLAGGTEQYF. DNA for the CDR3: TGCGCCAGCAGCTTAGCAGGGGGGACCGAGCAGTACTTC.

The rearrangement links TRBV6-5 to TRBJ2-3; the D is unclear. Germline values: CDR1 MNHEY, CDR2 SVGAGI. V was cut by 0 bases and J by 4 bases, with 5 bases left in between. This CDR3 region has 13 residues. Written as DNA, the CDR3 is TGTGCCAGCAGTTACTCCGGAGCAGATACGCAGTATTTT. This codes for CASSYSGADTQYF.

This clone was seen only once. The chain uses TRBV7-9 and TRBJ2-1; 10 positions agree with TRBD2. Germline lookup yields CDR1 SEHNR and CDR2 FQNEAQ (reference sequence). The ends lost 5 bases at V and 0 bases at J; junction bases unmatched: 10. CDR3 length: 18 residues. CDR3 residues: CASSILAGDLSSYNEQFF. Written as DNA, the CDR3 is TGTGCCAGCAGCATTCTAGCGGGAGATCTAAGCTCCTACAATGAGCAGTTCTTC. The full variable domain, its missing parts supplied by reference TRBV7-9 and TRBJ2-1, is DTGVSQNPRHKITKRGQNVTFRCDPISEHNRLYWYRQTLGQGPEFLTYFQNEAQLEKSRLLSDRFSAERPKGSFSTLEIQRTEQGDSAMYLCASSILAGDLSSYNEQFFGPGTRLTVL.

Note on this clone: One end of the junction varies from germline; a read error may be responsible. The rearrangement links TRBV5-5 to TRBJ1-1; tentatively, D is TRBD1 (6 bases). This CDR3 is 13 amino acids long. Germline CDR1 SGHKS, CDR2 YYEKEE (reference sequence). The CDR3: CASRLGANTEAFF. The CDR3 DNA reads as TGTGCCAGCAGGTTGGGGGCGAACACTGAAGCTTTCTTT.

The chain is built from TRBV28 and TRBJ1-1, with a possible D match to TRBD1 (5 bases). V was cut by 6 bases and J by 3 bases, with 11 bases left in between. Per germline, CDR1 MDHEN and CDR2 SYDVKM. The CDR3 is made up of 13 amino acids. CDR3 in DNA: TGTGCCAGCAGGGGGCCCTCTCACACTGAAGCTTTCTTT. This sequence encodes CASRGPSHTEAFF.

The rearrangement links TRBV19 to TRBJ1-1; tentatively, D is TRBD1 (6 bases). Per the germline V gene, CDR1 is LNHDA and CDR2 is SQIVND (reference sequence). The CDR3 is made up of 15 amino acids. V gave up 6 bases and J gave up 5 bases, with 19 bases separating them. For the CDR3, the DNA is TGTGCCAGTAGCCAACTACTAACAGGGAAAACTGAAGCTTTCTTT. This encodes CASSQLLTGKTEAFF. Together with reference TRBV19 and TRBJ1-1, the CDR3 gives the full variable domain: DGGITQSPKYLFRKEGQNVTLSCEQNLNHDAMYWYRQDPGQGLRLIYYSQIVNDFQKGDIAEGYSVSREKKESFPLTVTSAQKNPTAFYLCASSQLLTGKTEAFFGQGTRLTVV.

This sequence joins TRBV7-8 and TRBJ1-4; D perhaps matches TRBD1 (6 bases). The length of the CDR3 is 17 residues. Germline assignment: CDR1 SGHVS and CDR2 FQNEAQ. Trimming cost V 4 bases and J 5 bases, with 20 bases left between them. CDR3 in DNA: TGTGCCAGCAGCTCGCAGTTTGGGGGCGATTTGAATGAAAAACTGTTTTTT. Translated, it gives CASSSQFGGDLNEKLFF.

The rearrangement joins TRBV5-4 to TRBJ1-1, with D uncertain. The CDR3 consists of 17 residues. Trimming removed 0 bases at V and 2 bases at J, with 17 bases between. Germline loops: CDR1 SGHNT, CDR2 YYREEE (reference sequence). The CDR3 region has the DNA TGTGCCAGCAGCTTGGGGCCGCTCGGAGATAGAAACACTGAAGCTTTCTTT. Encoded protein: CASSLGPLGDRNTEAFF.

The chain links TRBV5-4 to TRBJ1-2; TRBD1 agrees at 7 bases. CDR1 and CDR2 from the germline V gene are SGHNT and YYREEE (reference sequence). Trimming at V came to 5 bases and at J to 0 bases, leaving 10 bases not matched to a gene. This CDR3 has 16 residues. CDR3 DNA: TGTGCCAGCAGTCATACAGGGGCGCGATCTAACTATGGCTACACCTTC. Its translation: CASSHTGARSNYGYTF.

The V and J genes are TRBV10-3 and TRBJ2-5; TRBD1 aligns across 8 bases. The CDR3 spans 15 residues. The ends lost 2 bases at V and 5 bases at J; junction bases unmatched: 7. Germline assignment: CDR1 ENHRY and CDR2 SYGVKD. The CDR3 loop reads CAISEADRGWETQYF. CDR3 DNA sequence: TGTGCCATCAGTGAGGCCGACAGGGGTTGGGAGACCCAGTACTTC.

CDR3 in amino acids: CASSLGFGEGTGELFF. In DNA form, the CDR3 reads TGTGCCAGCAGCTTAGGTTTCGGGGAAGGCACCGGGGAGCTGTTTTTT. This chain connects TRBV11-3 to TRBJ2-2; D may be TRBD2 (5 bases). This CDR3 spans 16 amino acids. The germline V and J ends were trimmed by 1 base and 4 bases, with 13 bases remaining between them. Germline CDR1 is SGHNT and CDR2 is YENEEA.

The chain links TRBV6-5 to TRBJ1-1; TRBD1 matches 7 bases. CDR1 and CDR2 (germline): MNHEY, SVGAGI. CDR3 length: 13 amino acids. Trimming cost V 7 bases and J 1 base; bases outside gene matches: 3. The CDR3 sequence: CASTRTGNTEAFF. As DNA, the CDR3 is TGTGCCAGCACAAGGACAGGGAACACTGAAGCTTTCTTT.

CDR3 amino acids: CASTLTRGLGTEAFF. CDR3 nucleotide sequence: TGTGCCAGCACCTTAACCAGGGGGCTTGGAACTGAAGCTTTCTTT. The chain joins TRBV27 to TRBJ1-1; 8 positions agree with TRBD1. This CDR3 region has 15 residues. V dropped 7 bases and J dropped 5; count of bases not matched to a gene: 12. CDR1 is MNHEY, CDR2 SMNVEV, per germline (reference sequence).

The chain employs TRBV18 and TRBJ1-2; TRBD1 matches at 7 bases. The CDR3 is made up of 15 amino acids. Unmatched junction bases numbered 9, after V lost 5 bases and J lost 3 bases. Germline V CDR1 and CDR2: KGHSH, LQKENI. CDR3 residues: CASSFTGTADYGYTF. The DNA of the CDR3 is TGTGCCAGCTCATTTACAGGGACAGCCGACTATGGCTACACCTTC.

The chain combines TRBV6-5 with TRBJ2-1; TRBD1 matches at 7 bases. Germline V CDR1 and CDR2: MNHEY, SVGAGI. J was trimmed by 0 bases and V by 6 bases; bases with no gene match: 5. The CDR3 totals 15 residues. In DNA form, the CDR3 reads TGTGCCAGCAGAAAGGGACAGAACTCCTACAATGAGCAGTTCTTC. Translation: CASRKGQNSYNEQFF.